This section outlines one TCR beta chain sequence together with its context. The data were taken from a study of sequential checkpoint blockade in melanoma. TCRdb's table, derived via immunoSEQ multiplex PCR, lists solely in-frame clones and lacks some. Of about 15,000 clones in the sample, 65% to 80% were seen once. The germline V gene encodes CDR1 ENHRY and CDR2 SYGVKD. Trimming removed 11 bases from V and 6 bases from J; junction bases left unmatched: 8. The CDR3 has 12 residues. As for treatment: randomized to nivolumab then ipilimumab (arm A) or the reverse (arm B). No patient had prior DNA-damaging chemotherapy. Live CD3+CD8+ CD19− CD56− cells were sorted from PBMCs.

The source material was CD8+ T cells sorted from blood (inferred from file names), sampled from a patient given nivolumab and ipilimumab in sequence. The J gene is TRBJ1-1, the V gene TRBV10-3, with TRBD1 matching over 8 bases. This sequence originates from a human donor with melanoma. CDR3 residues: CAVMETGAEAFF. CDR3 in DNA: TGTGCCGTCATGGAGACAGGGGCTGAAGCTTTCTTT.